This TCR beta chain was retrieved from a study of blood T cells in healthy people across ages. Notes on the study in general: Among long-lived donors, naive CD4+ cells were more numerous and diversity higher than in aged donors.

Healthy individuals of Caucasian origin from Russia, aged about 6 to 100, served as donors. The total RNA that was extracted per sample amounted to at least 5.5 micrograms. Primers used in a second PCR of about 7 to 12 cycles were a sample-barcoded 5' primer and a J-beta primer mix. Carrying 12 random nucleotides, a template-switch adaptor labeled each individual cDNA molecule. TCRdb passed the 5' RACE reads through MiXCR, listing each CDR3 protein once. The table has 600,000 to 650,000 distinct CDR3 sequences, under 65% seen once. Of note for this clonotype: Its cognate antigen is unknown.

CDR3 size: 14 residues. From germline, CDR1 is LNHNV and CDR2 YYDKDF (reference sequence). The V segment lost 7 bases and the J segment 5 bases; nucleotides outside the gene matches: 7. The chain combines TRBV15 with TRBJ2-1; 8 nucleotides line up with TRBD2. The receptor's source is a man in his 60s in good health. Sequenced input: blood. The CDR3 loop reads CATKAGGGNNEQFF. The CDR3 DNA reads TGTGCCACCAAGGCGGGGGGCGGTAACAATGAGCAGTTCTTC.